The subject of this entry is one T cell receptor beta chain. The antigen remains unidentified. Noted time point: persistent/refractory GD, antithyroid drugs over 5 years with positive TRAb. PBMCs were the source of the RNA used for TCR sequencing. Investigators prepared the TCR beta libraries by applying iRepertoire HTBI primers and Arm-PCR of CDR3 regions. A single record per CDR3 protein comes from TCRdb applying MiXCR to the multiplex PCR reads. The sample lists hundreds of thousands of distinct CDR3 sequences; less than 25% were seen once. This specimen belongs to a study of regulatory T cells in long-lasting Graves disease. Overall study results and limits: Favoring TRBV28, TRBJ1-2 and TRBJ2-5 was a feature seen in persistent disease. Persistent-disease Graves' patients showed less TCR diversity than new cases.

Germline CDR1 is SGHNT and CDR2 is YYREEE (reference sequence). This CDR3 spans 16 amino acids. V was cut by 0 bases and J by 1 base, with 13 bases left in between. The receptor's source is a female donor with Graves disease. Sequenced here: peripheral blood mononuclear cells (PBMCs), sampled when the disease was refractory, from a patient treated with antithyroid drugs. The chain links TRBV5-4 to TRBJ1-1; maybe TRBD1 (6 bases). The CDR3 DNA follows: TGTGCCAGCAGCTTGGACCTCGGGACATCGAACACTGAAGCTTTCTTT. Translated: CASSLDLGTSNTEAFF.